The rows below give T cell receptor beta chains drawn from one sample of a study of cytomegalovirus exposure and HLA in healthy donors. Generated by immunoSEQ multiplex PCR, the TCRdb table keeps only in-frame clones and is missing some. This sample has some 330,000 clones, with 86% found just once. Sample: PBMCs. These receptors were taken from a woman younger than 35 in good health and CMV-seronegative. The CDR3 runs from the conserved cysteine through the conserved F or W. A D gene is named only where the DNA matches it firmly. A row's size may be missing; if present it is once, few, many or a size class.

v_gene: TRBV6-1; d_gene: .; j_gene: TRBJ1-2; abundance: .; len: 13; CDR3aa: CASSPQGLDGYTF; CDR3nt: TGTGCCAGCAGTCCCCAGGGGCTCGATGGCTACACCTTC
v_gene: TRBV5-1; d_gene: TRBD2; j_gene: TRBJ2-7; abundance: .; len: 15; CDR3aa: CASSLGTSGSYEQYF; CDR3nt: TGCGCCAGCAGCTTGGGGACTAGCGGGAGTTACGAGCAGTACTTC
v_gene: TRBV18; d_gene: TRBD1; j_gene: TRBJ1-2; abundance: .; len: 15; CDR3aa: CASSPPSGQGVSYTF; CDR3nt: TGTGCCAGCTCACCACCGAGTGGACAGGGGGTTAGCTACACCTTC
v_gene: TRBV9; d_gene: TRBD1; j_gene: TRBJ2-1; abundance: .; len: 13; CDR3aa: CASSVAQGFEQFF; CDR3nt: TGTGCCAGCAGCGTAGCACAGGGGTTTGAGCAGTTCTTC
v_gene: TRBV6-1; d_gene: .; j_gene: TRBJ2-3; abundance: .; len: 14; CDR3aa: CASRASLVADTQYF; CDR3nt: TGTGCCAGCAGGGCGTCACTAGTGGCAGATACGCAGTATTTT
v_gene: TRBV5-1; d_gene: TRBD1; j_gene: TRBJ2-3; abundance: .; len: 15; CDR3aa: CASSLGQGYTDTQYF; CDR3nt: TGCGCCAGCAGCTTGGGACAGGGGTACACAGATACGCAGTATTTT
v_gene: TRBV28; d_gene: .; j_gene: TRBJ2-1; abundance: .; len: 19; CDR3aa: CASSAVEARVVSSYNEQFF; CDR3nt: TGTGCCAGCAGTGCGGTGGAGGCGCGGGTCGTGAGCTCCTACAATGAGCAGTTCTTC
v_gene: TRBV6-6; d_gene: TRBD2; j_gene: TRBJ2-7; abundance: .; len: 14; CDR3aa: CASRGSGVLYEQYF; CDR3nt: TGTGCCAGCAGGGGTAGCGGGGTACTCTACGAGCAGTACTTC
v_gene: TRBV18; d_gene: TRBD2; j_gene: TRBJ2-1; abundance: .; len: 18; CDR3aa: CASSPYPGSGSPYNEQFF; CDR3nt: TGTGCCAGCTCACCCTACCCGGGTAGCGGGAGTCCCTACAATGAGCAGTTCTTC
v_gene: TRBV2; d_gene: .; j_gene: TRBJ2-1; abundance: .; len: 11; CDR3aa: CASSMENEQFF; CDR3nt: TGTGCCAGCAGTATGGAGAATGAGCAGTTCTTC
v_gene: TRBV6-4; d_gene: .; j_gene: TRBJ2-1; abundance: once; len: 14; CDR3aa: CASSRSSEAGEQFF; CDR3nt: TGTGCCAGCAGCCGGTCCTCTGAGGCGGGTGAGCAGTTCTTC
v_gene: TRBV5-1; d_gene: .; j_gene: TRBJ1-4; abundance: .; len: 16; CDR3aa: CASSLGDRDLREKLFF; CDR3nt: TGCGCCAGCAGCTTGGGTGATCGGGATTTGCGGGAAAAACTGTTTTTT
v_gene: TRBV2; d_gene: .; j_gene: TRBJ1-3; abundance: .; len: 14; CDR3aa: CASSASGSGNTIYF; CDR3nt: TGTGCCAGCAGTGCATCGGGGTCTGGAAACACCATATATTTT
v_gene: TRBV28; d_gene: TRBD2; j_gene: TRBJ2-7; abundance: .; len: 16; CDR3aa: CASSLDVAGAGHEQYF; CDR3nt: TGTGCCAGCAGTTTAGACGTAGCGGGAGCCGGCCACGAGCAGTACTTC
v_gene: TRBV6-6; d_gene: TRBD1; j_gene: TRBJ2-5; abundance: .; len: 15; CDR3aa: CASIRDRGRMETQYF; CDR3nt: TGTGCCAGCATCCGCGACAGGGGGCGCATGGAGACCCAGTACTTC